This TCR beta chain originates from a study of identical twins. Of note for this clonotype: Its antigen is not known.

TCRdb fed the 5' RACE reads into MiXCR, producing one record per CDR3 protein. The sample consists of hundreds of thousands of distinct CDR3 sequences, 9% to 15% of them appearing once. The CDR3 contains 17 residues. V dropped 2 bases and J dropped 0 bases, with 18 bases sitting between them. Germline lookup yields CDR1 DFQATT and CDR2 SNEGSKA (reference sequence). Points from the study as a whole: Invariant MAIT and iNKT cells may have partly biased zero-insertion analyses. Among out-of-frame alpha sequences shared by twins, low generation probability occurred in excess.

These data are also associated with another study on yellow fever vaccine responses in identical twins.

Material: PBMCs. This clonotype was sampled from a woman under 30 in good health. The rearrangement uses TRBV20-1 and TRBJ2-3; D is uncertain. CDR3 in DNA: TGCAGTGCTAGACCAAACCTAAAGCGAGCCAGCACAGATACGCAGTATTTT. Translated, it gives CSARPNLKRASTDTQYF.